This TCR beta chain is from a study of shared T cell receptors in the human thymus. The CDR3 has 16 amino acids. Germline loops: CDR1 SGHDN, CDR2 FVKESK. Trimming left V 7 bases short and J 0 bases short, with 16 bases between. The table came from immunoSEQ multiplex PCR; TCRdb's copy has only in-frame clones and leaves some out. Here the sample spans 500,000 to 750,000 clones, approximately 90% being singletons. The same specimen was also included in a second study, on human thymus T cells. This second report adds: Corrective cardiac operations yielded the resected thymus tissue. A high degree of thymic repertoire overlap among unrelated individuals was reported in related research.

The TCR was taken from a boy under two years old with a congenital heart defect. The sequencing input was thymocytes. This chain joins TRBV14 and TRBJ2-1; D is unclear. CDR3 loop: CASTGRSSTSYNEQFF. In DNA form, the CDR3 reads TGTGCCAGCACCGGTAGATCTTCCACCTCCTACAATGAGCAGTTCTTC.